The 27 T cell receptor beta chains given below trace back to one sample, sequenced in a study of blood T cells in healthy people across ages. With a J-beta primer mix and a sample-barcoded 5' primer, a second PCR ran about 6 to 11 cycles. Each CDR3 protein is one row after TCRdb ran MiXCR on the 5' RACE reads. The table lists about 1.1 million distinct CDR3 sequences, 35% to 40% of them singletons. Sample: blood. The receptors derive from a man aged 18 to 30 in good health.

The V gene is TRBV4-3, the J gene TRBJ2-1; 8 bases align to TRBD1. The junction had 9 bases not matched to a gene; V was cut back by 2 bases and J by 0 bases. CDR1 and CDR2 (germline): LGHNA, YSLEER. There are 18 residues in the CDR3. This CDR3 is CASSQRSQGESSYNEQFF. CDR3 in DNA: TGCGCCAGCAGCCAACGGTCACAGGGGGAGAGCTCCTACAATGAGCAGTTCTTC.

Concerning this clonotype itself: This could be a read error, since a much larger clone is one nucleotide away. The chain uses TRBV6-2 or TRBV6-3 and TRBJ2-1; D may be TRBD2 (5 bases). V gave up 0 bases and J gave up 10 bases, with 19 bases separating them. This CDR3 has 16 amino acids. Germline V gives CDR1 MNHEY, CDR2 SVGEGT. The CDR3 coding sequence is TGTGCCAGCAGTTACTCGACGACCGGGAACTCCTACGAGCAGTTCTTC. This codes for CASSYSTTGNSYEQFF.

The V and J genes are TRBV28 and TRBJ2-2; perhaps TRBD2 as D (6 bases). CDR1 and CDR2 from the germline V gene are MDHEN and SYDVKM. Trimming took 2 bases from V and 5 from J, leaving 9 bases between them. There are 14 residues in the CDR3. The CDR3 loop reads CASSLAGRTGELFF. In DNA, the CDR3 is TGTGCCAGCAGTTTAGCAGGGAGGACCGGGGAGCTGTTTTTT.

This clonotype was seen at least ten times. The rearrangement joins TRBV5-1 to TRBJ2-3, with 12 bases that match TRBD2. CDR3 size: 17 residues. The germline V gene has CDR1 SGHRS and CDR2 YFSETQ. V was pared by 4 bases and J by 1 base, with 7 bases of the junction left unmatched. The CDR3 region is CASSPIGLAGRTDTQYF. The CDR3 bases are TGCGCCAGCAGCCCGATAGGACTAGCGGGGCGCACAGATACGCAGTATTTT.

The rearrangement uses TRBV4-1 and TRBJ1-4; a possible D gene is TRBD1 (5 bases). Germline V gene lookup returns CDR1 MGHRA and CDR2 YSYEKL. Trimming stripped 3 bases from V and 10 bases from J, with 18 bases between. This CDR3 is 15 amino acids long. DNA of the CDR3: TGCGCCAGCAGCCAGTCCGCCAGGGAGGAGAGAAAACTGTTTTTT. Amino acids: CASSQSAREERKLFF.

The V call is TRBV12-3 or TRBV12-4, the J call TRBJ1-2, with 7 bases identical to TRBD1. The CDR3 is 13 amino acids. V shed 7 bases and J 2 bases; nucleotides not matched to a gene: 4. The CDR3 reads CASTQTGNYGYTF. CDR3 coding DNA: TGTGCCAGCACCCAGACAGGGAACTATGGCTACACCTTC.

With respect to this clonotype: A junction end diverges from the germline sequence, so it may reflect a read error. V is TRBV15 and J is TRBJ2-3; TRBD1 might be the D (5 bases). Germline CDR1 reads LNHNV; CDR2 reads YYDKDF (reference sequence). This CDR3 is built from 16 residues. The CDR3 nucleotides are TGTACCACCAGCAGACCCGAAAGGGGCAGCACAGATACGCAGTATTTT. It translates to CTTSRPERGSTDTQYF.

A remark on this clonotype: A much larger clone differs by one base, so this may be a read error. The chain joins TRBV3-1 to TRBJ1-2; D is uncertain. This CDR3 is built from 11 residues. The V gene's germline CDR1 is LGHDT and CDR2 YNNKEL (reference sequence). CDR3: CTSSDHYGYTF. CDR3 nucleotide sequence: TGTACCAGCAGCGATCACTATGGCTACACCTTC.

V is TRBV6-5 and J is TRBJ1-2, with TRBD1 identical over 7 bases. V lost 10 bases to trimming and J lost 2 bases; unmatched junction nucleotides: 13. CDR3 length: 15 residues. The germline gives CDR1 MNHEY, CDR2 SVGAGI. The CDR3 DNA reads as TGTGCCACTTCGTCCCTCGGACAGGAGAACTATGGCTACACCTTC. Its translation is CATSSLGQENYGYTF.

This clonotype was seen a few times. CDR3 nucleotide sequence: TGTGCCAGCAGCTTAGGTTGGGGCCCTTACAATGAGCAGTTCTTC. Protein product: CASSLGWGPYNEQFF. The rearrangement links TRBV7-2 to TRBJ2-1; possibly TRBD1 for D (5 bases). This CDR3 has 15 residues. Trimming took off 1 base at V and 4 bases at J, with 11 bases between the two ends. Germline CDR1 is SGHTA and CDR2 is FQGNSA.

This clonotype was observed a handful of times. Germline is not matched at one junction end, which may reflect a read error. The genes are TRBV7-2 and TRBJ2-7; 8 nucleotides line up with TRBD1. CDR1 and CDR2 from the germline V gene are SGHTA and FQGNSA. This CDR3 has 14 amino acids. The CDR3: CASNLPGQGYEQYF. The DNA of the CDR3 is TGTGCCAGCAACTTACCCGGACAGGGTTACGAGCAGTACTTC.

Of note for this clonotype: The junction and the germline gene differ at one end; a read error may be behind it. The chain couples TRBV20-1 to TRBJ1-6, with D perhaps TRBD1 (5 bases). CDR1 is DFQATT and CDR2 is SNEGSKA in the germline V gene (reference sequence). The CDR3 is 13 residues long. This CDR3 reads CSARGQSNPPLHF. CDR3 sequence (DNA): TGCAGTGCTAGGGGGCAGAGTAATCCACCCCTCCACTTT.

The chain joins TRBV12-3 or TRBV12-4 to TRBJ1-2; D gene unclear. CDR3 size: 14 residues. Trimming pared 5 bases from V and 0 bases from J, leaving 10 bases between. This CDR3 is CASSVRAPNYGYTF. CDR3 DNA sequence: TGTGCCAGCAGTGTTCGGGCTCCTAACTATGGCTACACCTTC.

The genes are TRBV5-1 and TRBJ2-4; 7 bases line up with TRBD1. The J call is in doubt because the DNA end fits TRBJ2-7 better. There are 13 residues in the CDR3. Germline V CDR1 and CDR2: SGHRS, YFSETQ. CDR3 protein: CASSEGANYEQYF. The CDR3 DNA sequence: TGCGCCAGCTCCGAGGGGGCGAATTACGAGCAGTACTTC.

A remark on this clonotype: A much larger clonotype is one base distant, so this may be a read error. The V gene is TRBV18, the J gene TRBJ2-5; no reliable D call. Germline assignment: CDR1 KGHSH and CDR2 LQKENI. This CDR3 is 12 amino acids long. The V and J ends lost 3 bases and 11 bases respectively, with 13 bases between them. CDR3 region: CASSPPYNEQYF. As DNA, the CDR3 is TGTGCCAGCTCACCGCCTTACAATGAGCAGTACTTC.

This clonotype was seen a few times. The V and J genes are TRBV9 and TRBJ1-1; D remains ambiguous. This CDR3 has 13 amino acids. Germline values: CDR1 SGDLS, CDR2 YYNGEE. Trimming cost V 3 bases and J 5 bases, with 11 bases left between them. CDR3 sequence (DNA): TGTGCCAGCAGCGCGTCACCGAGAACTGAAGCTTTCTTT. Translated: CASSASPRTEAFF.

The chain combines TRBV28 with TRBJ2-3, with D perhaps TRBD1 (6 bases). The CDR3 contains 16 residues. Germline V gene data show CDR1 as MDHEN and CDR2 as SYDVKM. V gave up 5 bases and J gave up 1 base, with 16 bases separating them. CDR3 residues: CASSPPTGRGTDTQYF. In DNA, the CDR3 is TGTGCCAGCAGTCCACCGACAGGCCGGGGCACAGATACGCAGTATTTT. The entire variable domain, with the rest obtained from reference TRBV28 and TRBJ2-3, is as follows: DVKVTQSSRYLVKRTGEKVFLECVQDMDHENMFWYRQDPGLGLRLIYFSYDVKMKEKGDIPEGYSVSREKKERFSLILESASTNQTSMYLCASSPPTGRGTDTQYFGPGTRLTVL.

This clonotype showed up just a few times. V gene TRBV29-1 combines with J gene TRBJ2-6, with D hard to call. The CDR3 extends over 13 amino acids. Per germline, CDR1 SQVTM and CDR2 ANQGSEA. Trimming stripped 4 bases from V and 3 bases from J, with 7 bases between. In DNA form, the CDR3 reads TGCAGCGTTGGCGACGTTGGGGCCAACGTCCTGACTTTC. It translates to CSVGDVGANVLTF.

V and J are TRBV9 and TRBJ2-3; D is undetermined. Trimming took 0 bases from V and 3 from J, leaving 11 bases between them. CDR3 length: 15 residues. CDR1 is SGDLS and CDR2 is YYNGEE in the germline V gene. CDR3 bases: TGTGCCAGCAGCGTAGGGGTACAAATAACAGATACGCAGTATTTT. As protein: CASSVGVQITDTQYF.

The chain has TRBV9 and TRBJ2-3; D is possibly TRBD1 (5 bases). The CDR3 is 18 amino acids. Trimming stripped 4 bases from V and 6 bases from J, with 27 bases between. Germline CDR1 SGDLS, CDR2 YYNGEE. CDR3 loop: CASSHPGSSRDFTDTQYF. CDR3 bases: TGTGCCAGCAGCCATCCAGGGTCCAGTAGGGATTTTACGGATACGCAGTATTTT.

This chain links TRBV7-9 with TRBJ2-7; D unclear. The assigned J gene may be wrong: the sequence end matches TRBJ2-5 better. The CDR3 loop spans 14 amino acids. Germline CDR1 and CDR2: SEHNR and FQNEAQ (reference sequence). The chain's CDR3 is CASSLTVVDQTQYF. In nucleotides, the CDR3 is TGTGCCAGCAGCTTAACCGTGGTGGACCAGACCCAGTACTTC.

The chain carries TRBV27 and TRBJ1-1, with D possibly TRBD1 on 5 matching bases. The CDR3 sequence is 15 residues long. In germline, CDR1 is MNHEY, CDR2 SMNVEV (reference sequence). V shed 5 bases and J shed 5 bases, with 18 bases lying between them. This chain's CDR3 is CASSAWGVRGTEAFF. The CDR3 bases are TGTGCCAGCAGTGCATGGGGGGTACGAGGTACTGAAGCTTTCTTT.

The chain links TRBV2 to TRBJ2-4; possibly TRBD1 for D (6 bases). The J call may be wrong; the DNA end is better matched by TRBJ2-7. Looked up from germline, CDR1 is SNHLY and CDR2 is FYNNEI. The CDR3 sequence is 14 residues long. The CDR3 reads CTTERTASSYEQYF. The CDR3 DNA sequence: TGTACCACAGAACGGACAGCCAGCTCCTACGAGCAGTACTTC.

The V call is TRBV4-2, the J call TRBJ1-5; D call uncertain. Between the trimmed V and J ends, which lost 5 bases and 4 bases, there was a span of 18 bases. Germline-derived CDR1 and CDR2 are LGHNA and YNFKEQ. CDR3 size: 16 residues. The CDR3 region has the DNA TGTGCCAGCAGCGCCACCGGCGCTGGGGAAAATCAGCCCCAGCATTTT. It codes for CASSATGAGENQPQHF.

The genes are TRBV2 and TRBJ2-3, with 11 bases matching TRBD2. This CDR3 comprises 20 residues. Germline V gene lookup returns CDR1 SNHLY and CDR2 FYNNEI. Trimming took 0 bases from V and 0 from J; bases not matched to a gene: 11. The CDR3 coding sequence is TGTGCCAGCAGTGAAGCTATCCTAGCGGGGGGACCCTCTAGCACAGATACGCAGTATTTT. Its protein product is CASSEAILAGGPSSTDTQYF.

The chain employs TRBV2 and TRBJ2-2; 8 bases match TRBD1. CDR1 and CDR2 from the germline V gene are SNHLY and FYNNEI. Losses at the gene ends were 6 bases for V and 1 base for J; bases not matched to a gene: 7. The CDR3 has 16 residues. CDR3 region: CASRGLTGENTGELFF. The CDR3, as DNA: TGTGCCAGCAGAGGATTGACAGGGGAGAACACCGGGGAGCTGTTTTTT. Variable domain in full (rest from reference TRBV2 and TRBJ2-2): EPEVTQTPSHQVTQMGQEVILRCVPISNHLYFYWYRQILGQKVEFLVSFYNNEISEKSEIFDDQFSVERPDGSNFTLKIRSTKLEDSAMYFCASRGLTGENTGELFFGEGSRLTVL.

The J gene is TRBJ2-1, the V gene TRBV4-1, with D tentatively TRBD2 (6 bases). V lost 4 bases and J lost 6, with 13 bases in between. The germline V gene encodes CDR1 MGHRA and CDR2 YSYEKL. This CDR3 is built from 14 residues. CDR3 nucleotide sequence: TGCGCCAGCAGCCGCAACCAGGGAGGCAATGAGCAGTTCTTC. The encoded protein is CASSRNQGGNEQFF.